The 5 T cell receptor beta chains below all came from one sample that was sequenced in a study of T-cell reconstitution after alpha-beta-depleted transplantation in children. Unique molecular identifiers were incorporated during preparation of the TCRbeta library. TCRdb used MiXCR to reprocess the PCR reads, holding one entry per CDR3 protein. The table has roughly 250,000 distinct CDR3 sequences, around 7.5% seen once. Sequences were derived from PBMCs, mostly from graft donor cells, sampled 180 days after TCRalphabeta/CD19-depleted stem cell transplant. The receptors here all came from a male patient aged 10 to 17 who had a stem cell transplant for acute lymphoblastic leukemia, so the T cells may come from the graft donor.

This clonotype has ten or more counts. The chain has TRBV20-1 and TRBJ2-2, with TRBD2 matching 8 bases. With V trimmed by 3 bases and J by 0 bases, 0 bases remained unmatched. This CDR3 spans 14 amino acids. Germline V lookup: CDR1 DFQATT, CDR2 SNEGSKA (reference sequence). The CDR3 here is CSASGRANTGELFF. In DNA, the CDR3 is TGCAGTGCTAGCGGGAGGGCGAACACCGGGGAGCTGTTTTTT.

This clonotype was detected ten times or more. For the CDR3, the DNA is TGTGCCAGCAGCAGGGGGAAAGGACCCCGTGGGACCGGGGAGCTGTTTTTT. Its translation is CASSRGKGPRGTGELFF. The chain combines TRBV3-1 with TRBJ2-2; tentatively, D is TRBD1 (6 bases). Germline V gives CDR1 LGHDT, CDR2 YNNKEL (reference sequence). The CDR3 contains 17 residues. Between the trimmed V and J ends, which lost 5 bases and 5 bases, there was a span of 21 bases.

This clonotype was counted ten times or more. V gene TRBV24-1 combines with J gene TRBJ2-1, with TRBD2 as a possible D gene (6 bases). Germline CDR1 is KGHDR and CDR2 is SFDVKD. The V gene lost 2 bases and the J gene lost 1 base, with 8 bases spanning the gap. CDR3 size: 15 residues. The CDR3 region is CATSDWTNSYNEQFF. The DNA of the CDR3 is TGTGCCACCAGTGATTGGACTAATTCCTACAATGAGCAGTTCTTC.

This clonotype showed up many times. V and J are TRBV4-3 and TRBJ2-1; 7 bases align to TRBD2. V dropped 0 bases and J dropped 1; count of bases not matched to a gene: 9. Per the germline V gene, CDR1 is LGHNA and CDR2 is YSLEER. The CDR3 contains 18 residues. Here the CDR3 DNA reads TGCGCCAGCAGCCAAGATCCTGGGAGGGCGTCGTCCTACAATGAGCAGTTCTTC. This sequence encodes CASSQDPGRASSYNEQFF.

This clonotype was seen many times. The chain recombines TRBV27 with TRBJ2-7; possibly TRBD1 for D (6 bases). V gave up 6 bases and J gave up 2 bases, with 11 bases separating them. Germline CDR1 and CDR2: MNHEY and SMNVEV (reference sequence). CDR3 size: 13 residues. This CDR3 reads CASREDRTYEQYF. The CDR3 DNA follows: TGTGCCAGCAGGGAGGACAGAACCTACGAGCAGTACTTC.